Each of the 30 T cell receptor beta chains below was sequenced from the same sample in a study of metastatic and nonmetastatic thyroid tumors. TCRdb re-called the PCR reads through MiXCR. The sample includes just under 8,000 clones, about 28% of them seen just once. No patient had received any treatment before thyroid surgery. The source material was adjacent normal tissue. The origin of the receptors is a female donor with papillary thyroid cancer or a benign thyroid nodule (not recorded which). Some clones in this sample may be carry-over from other donors' samples.

This rearrangement joins TRBV2 to TRBJ1-3, with 7 bases identical to TRBD1. J gave up 4 bases and V 0 bases, and 9 bases lay outside the gene matches. CDR3 length equals 17 residues. Germline loops: CDR1 SNHLY, CDR2 FYNNEI. This CDR3 reads CASSEADRVRVGNTIYF. CDR3 nucleotides: TGTGCCAGCAGTGAAGCTGACAGGGTCAGGGTCGGAAACACCATATATTTT. The full variable domain, rest sourced from reference TRBV2 and TRBJ1-3, is EPEVTQTPSHQVTQMGQEVILRCVPISNHLYFYWYRQILGQKVEFLVSFYNNEISEKSEIFDDQFSVERPDGSNFTLKIRSTKLEDSAMYFCASSEADRVRVGNTIYFGEGSWLTVV.

This clone was counted at least ten times. The V call is TRBV28, the J call TRBJ1-1; perhaps TRBD1 as D (5 bases). The length of the CDR3 is 13 residues. V lost 4 bases and J 4 bases, leaving 10 bases between the germline ends. CDR1 is MDHEN, CDR2 SYDVKM, per germline. The CDR3, as DNA: TGTGCCAGCAGTTCCCCACAGGTCACTGAAGCTTTCTTT. It specifies CASSSPQVTEAFF.

The CDR3 spells CASSEWTLEAFF. The CDR3 DNA follows: TGTGCCAGCAGTGAATGGACACTGGAAGCTTTCTTT. The chain combines TRBV2 with TRBJ1-1; a possible D gene is TRBD1 (5 bases). Germline CDR1 and CDR2: SNHLY and FYNNEI. V was clipped by 2 bases and J by 8 bases, with 9 bases between them. CDR3 size: 12 residues.

V is TRBV19 and J is TRBJ1-2; D is undetermined. This CDR3 is 15 amino acids long. Germline V gene data show CDR1 as LNHDA and CDR2 as SQIVND (reference sequence). Between the trimmed V and J ends, which lost 5 bases and 8 bases, there was a span of 21 bases. CDR3 nucleotides: TGTGCCAGTAGTCTTATTCCCACTGGCCGTGGGGGCTACACCTTC. Translating gives CASSLIPTGRGGYTF.

The V call is TRBV13, the J call TRBJ2-1; D is unresolved. CDR1 and CDR2 (germline): PRHDT, FYEKMQ (reference sequence). V was pared by 6 bases and J by 6 bases, with 9 bases between. This CDR3 contains 12 residues. The CDR3 sequence is CASSSSVNEQFF. The CDR3, as DNA: TGTGCCAGCAGTTCCAGTGTCAATGAGCAGTTCTTC.

J is TRBJ1-6 and V is TRBV12-3 or TRBV12-4; unclear D gene. The ends were cut back, 5 bases at V and 6 bases at J, with 14 bases in the middle. This CDR3 region has 15 residues. This chain's CDR3 is CASSPSGSANSPLHF. The CDR3 nucleotides read TGTGCCAGCAGTCCCTCGGGGTCTGCTAATTCACCCCTCCACTTT.

The gene calls are TRBV7-8 and TRBJ2-7; D is perhaps TRBD1 or TRBD2 (6 bases each). The V end lost 3 bases, the J end lost 3 bases, and 15 bases lay between the germline ends. CDR1 is SGHVS and CDR2 is FQNEAQ in the germline V gene. This CDR3 has 15 amino acids. DNA of the CDR3: TGTGCCAGCAGCTTGGGGGGCAACCTACACTACGAGCAGTACTTC. As protein: CASSLGGNLHYEQYF.

V gene TRBV5-4 combines with J gene TRBJ2-7; 13 nucleotides match TRBD2. The CDR3 has 16 amino acids. The ends lost 2 bases at V and 5 bases at J; junction bases unmatched: 7. The germline V gene encodes CDR1 SGHNT and CDR2 YYREEE (reference sequence). The CDR3 nucleotides read TGTGCCAGCAGCTTACCTGGGACTAGCGGGAAAGACGAGCAGTACTTC. This codes for CASSLPGTSGKDEQYF.

V usage is TRBV20-1 and J usage is TRBJ2-3, with 14 bases aligning to TRBD2. The J segment lost 4 bases and the V segment lost 6 bases, leaving 9 bases of the junction unmatched. The CDR3 runs to 16 residues. Germline V gene data show CDR1 as DFQATT and CDR2 as SNEGSKA (reference sequence). The DNA for the CDR3 is TGCAGTGCCACAACCGCGGGACTAGCGGGAGCAGATACGCAGTATTTT. Residues: CSATTAGLAGADTQYF.

V is TRBV18 and J is TRBJ1-1; D is unclear. CDR3 size: 13 residues. The V end was cut by 6 bases, the J end by 3 bases, with 11 bases between. CDR1 is KGHSH, CDR2 LQKENI, per germline. CDR3: CASSPAEDTEAFF. The CDR3 DNA sequence: TGTGCCAGCTCGCCCGCGGAGGACACTGAAGCTTTCTTT.

V is TRBV29-1 and J is TRBJ1-2, with 10 bases that match TRBD1. CDR1 is SQVTM and CDR2 is ANQGSEA in the germline V gene. V gave up 4 bases and J gave up 4 bases; unmatched junction bases: 6. The CDR3 contains 14 residues. The CDR3 DNA is TGCAGCGTTGTTGGGGACAGGGGACTCTATGGCTACACCTTC. Translating it yields CSVVGDRGLYGYTF.

The V and J genes are TRBV2 and TRBJ1-4; D call uncertain. Trimming stripped 5 bases from V and 8 bases from J, with 12 bases between. The CDR3 runs to 13 residues. From germline, CDR1 is SNHLY and CDR2 FYNNEI. CDR3 protein: CASSYQRGEKLFF. The CDR3 coding sequence is TGTGCCAGCAGTTATCAAAGAGGAGAAAAACTGTTTTTT.

This chain connects TRBV11-2 to TRBJ1-2, with TRBD1 identical over 7 bases. The ends lost 5 bases at V and 6 bases at J; junction bases unmatched: 3. The CDR3 totals 12 residues. Germline V CDR1 and CDR2: SGHAT, FQNNGV. CDR3 coding DNA: TGTGCCAGCAGCCGTACAGGGGATGGCTACACCTTC. Translation gives CASSRTGDGYTF.

As for this clone: An end of the junction differs from the germline gene, which may be a read error. V gene TRBV11-1 combines with J gene TRBJ1-5; TRBD1 matches 7 bases. In germline, CDR1 is SGHAT, CDR2 FQDESV (reference sequence). The CDR3 runs 16 residues. The CDR3 sequence: CASNLVSQGGNQPQHF. For the CDR3, the DNA is TGTGCCAGCAACTTAGTCAGTCAGGGGGGCAATCAGCCCCAGCATTTT.

By share of the sample, this clone is medium-sized (0.01 to 0.1%). V usage is TRBV5-1 and J usage is TRBJ2-7; D gene ambiguous. V was pared by 0 bases and J by 4 bases, with 14 bases between. From germline, CDR1 is SGHRS and CDR2 YFSETQ. This CDR3 spans 15 amino acids. Here the CDR3 reads CASSLGHRNQYEQYF. For the CDR3, the DNA is TGCGCCAGCAGCTTGGGTCATCGGAACCAGTACGAGCAGTACTTC.

This clone was seen only a few times. This sequence joins TRBV6-5 and TRBJ1-4; D is possibly TRBD1 (6 bases). This CDR3 contains 15 residues. Between the trimmed V and J ends, which lost 0 bases and 5 bases, there was a span of 10 bases. Germline CDR1 and CDR2: MNHEY and SVGAGI. The CDR3 nucleotides are TGTGCCAGCAGTTACTCGGGACAAGTCAATGAAAAACTGTTTTTT. Its translation is CASSYSGQVNEKLFF.

This clone was observed a handful of times. This chain links TRBV4-1 with TRBJ2-7; 10 nucleotides align to TRBD1. The CDR3 is 16 residues long. The V segment lost 1 base and the J segment 3 bases; nucleotides outside the gene matches: 6. Germline V gives CDR1 MGHRA, CDR2 YSYEKL. The CDR3 loop reads CASSQATGTGDYEQYF. CDR3 nucleotide sequence: TGCGCCAGCAGCCAAGCCACCGGGACAGGGGACTACGAGCAGTACTTC.

This sequence joins TRBV5-1 and TRBJ2-7; D may be TRBD2 (6 bases). This CDR3 region has 13 residues. From germline, CDR1 is SGHRS and CDR2 YFSETQ. V dropped 5 bases and J dropped 1 base, with 10 bases sitting between them. The CDR3 is CASRDGGSYEQYF. The CDR3 DNA follows: TGCGCCAGCAGAGACGGGGGTTCCTACGAGCAGTACTTC. The full variable domain, rest sourced from reference TRBV5-1 and TRBJ2-7, is KAGVTQTPRYLIKTRGQQVTLSCSPISGHRSVSWYQQTPGQGLQFLFEYFSETQRNKGNFPGRFSGRQFSNSRSEMNVSTLELGDSALYLCASRDGGSYEQYFGPGTRLTVT.

This clone is classed as medium-sized. The chain carries TRBV28 and TRBJ1-1; tentative D call: TRBD1 (6 bases). With 2 bases removed from V and 1 base from J, the gap between germline ends came to 8 bases. The CDR3 contains 14 residues. CDR1 MDHEN and CDR2 SYDVKM come from the germline V gene. The CDR3 nucleotides are TGTGCCAGCAGTTTACAGGGGAAGAACACTGAAGCTTTCTTT. The encoded protein is CASSLQGKNTEAFF.

This clone has a count of ten or more. With a much larger clone just one base away, this may be a read error. The chain employs TRBV28 and TRBJ1-1; 7 nucleotides line up with TRBD1. Germline loops: CDR1 MDHEN, CDR2 SYDVKM. J was trimmed by 1 base and V by 8 bases; bases with no gene match: 7. This CDR3 is built from 14 residues. Written as DNA, the CDR3 is TGTGCCAGCGGAAACAGGGGCTGGAACACTGAAGCTTTCTTT. It encodes CASGNRGWNTEAFF.

Worth noting for this clone: A junction end diverges from the germline sequence, so it may reflect a read error. The V gene is TRBV6-5, the J gene TRBJ2-4, with TRBD1 as a possible D gene (5 bases). Germline assignment: CDR1 MNHEY and CDR2 SVGAGI. The length of the CDR3 is 15 residues. The CDR3 loop reads CASSDSHGAKNTQYF. The CDR3 DNA is TGTGCCAGCAGTGACTCCCATGGGGCCAAAAACACTCAGTACTTC.

This clone is medium-sized within its sample. CDR3 loop: CASSQASRGSGNTIYF. The CDR3 DNA is TGTGCCAGCAGCCAAGCTTCCAGGGGCTCTGGAAACACCATATATTTT. The chain links TRBV4-2 to TRBJ1-3, with a tentative D call TRBD1 (6 bases). This CDR3 comprises 16 residues. Germline V gene lookup returns CDR1 LGHNA and CDR2 YNFKEQ. Trimming pared 1 base from V and 0 bases from J, leaving 10 bases between.

This clone is medium-sized within its sample. This chain links TRBV15 with TRBJ2-5; either TRBD1 or TRBD2 may fit D (6 bases each). Trimming took 0 bases from V and 5 from J, leaving 10 bases between them. This CDR3 spans 14 amino acids. Germline CDR1 reads LNHNV; CDR2 reads YYDKDF (reference sequence). The chain's CDR3 is CATSRDGGRETQYF. In nucleotides, the CDR3 is TGTGCCACCAGCAGAGACGGGGGCAGGGAGACCCAGTACTTC.

By proportion, this clone is medium-sized. The V call is TRBV11-2, the J call TRBJ2-1; tentatively, D is TRBD1 (5 bases). V was shortened by 5 bases and J by 2 bases, with 13 bases between the two germline ends. This CDR3 is built from 15 residues. CDR1 SGHAT and CDR2 FQNNGV come from the germline V gene. CDR3 in DNA: TGTGCCAGCAGCGCTCGACAGCTTGCCTACAATGAGCAGTTCTTC. Its protein product is CASSARQLAYNEQFF.

By frequency in the sample, this clone is medium-sized. The chain is built from TRBV28 and TRBJ1-2; D not certain. V was pared by 2 bases and J by 0 bases, with 7 bases between. The CDR3 covers 14 residues. Germline-derived CDR1 and CDR2 are MDHEN and SYDVKM. The CDR3 region is CASSLARPNYGYTF. The CDR3 bases are TGTGCCAGCAGTTTAGCGCGTCCTAACTATGGCTACACCTTC.

This clone has a handful of counts. The chain uses TRBV7-2 and TRBJ2-2, with 7 bases lining up with TRBD1. There are 15 residues in the CDR3. Germline V gene data show CDR1 as SGHTA and CDR2 as FQGNSA. Losses at the gene ends were 5 bases for V and 0 bases for J; bases not matched to a gene: 3. The CDR3 protein is CASSRDRANTGELFF. CDR3 sequence (DNA): TGTGCCAGCAGCCGGGACAGAGCGAACACCGGGGAGCTGTTTTTT.

Relative to its sample, this clone is large. The chain combines TRBV27 with TRBJ2-1; D remains unclear. Trimming took 5 bases from V and 5 from J, leaving 7 bases between them. The CDR3 length is 12 residues. Germline V gene data show CDR1 as MNHEY and CDR2 as SMNVEV (reference sequence). CDR3 coding DNA: TGTGCCAGCAGTCAGACAAACAATGAGCAGTTCTTC. It translates to CASSQTNNEQFF.

This chain connects TRBV5-1 to TRBJ1-1; TRBD1 is a possible D gene (6 bases). Germline CDR1 SGHRS, CDR2 YFSETQ. The CDR3 spans 13 residues. Trimming stripped 0 bases from V and 9 bases from J, with 12 bases between. This CDR3 is CASSLDTGSKAFF. CDR3 sequence (DNA): TGCGCCAGCAGCTTGGACACAGGGTCTAAAGCTTTCTTT.

The rearrangement joins TRBV11-2 to TRBJ2-1, with 14 bases that match TRBD2. Germline CDR1 SGHAT, CDR2 FQNNGV. V lost 5 bases and J lost 6; bases outside the gene matches: 9. This CDR3 has 17 residues. As DNA, the CDR3 is TGTGCCAGCAGCGGGAGACTAGCGGGGGGGTTAGTCAATGAGCAGTTCTTC. Protein: CASSGRLAGGLVNEQFF.

By its share, this clone is medium-sized (0.01 to 0.1%). The V gene is TRBV5-1, the J gene TRBJ1-4, with D possibly matching TRBD1 (5 bases). Germline CDR1 is SGHRS and CDR2 is YFSETQ. CDR3 size: 14 residues. V gave up 4 bases and J gave up 0 bases, with 7 bases separating them. Written as DNA, the CDR3 is TGCGCCAGCAGCCGGGACTCAACTAATGAAAAACTGTTTTTT. Protein: CASSRDSTNEKLFF.